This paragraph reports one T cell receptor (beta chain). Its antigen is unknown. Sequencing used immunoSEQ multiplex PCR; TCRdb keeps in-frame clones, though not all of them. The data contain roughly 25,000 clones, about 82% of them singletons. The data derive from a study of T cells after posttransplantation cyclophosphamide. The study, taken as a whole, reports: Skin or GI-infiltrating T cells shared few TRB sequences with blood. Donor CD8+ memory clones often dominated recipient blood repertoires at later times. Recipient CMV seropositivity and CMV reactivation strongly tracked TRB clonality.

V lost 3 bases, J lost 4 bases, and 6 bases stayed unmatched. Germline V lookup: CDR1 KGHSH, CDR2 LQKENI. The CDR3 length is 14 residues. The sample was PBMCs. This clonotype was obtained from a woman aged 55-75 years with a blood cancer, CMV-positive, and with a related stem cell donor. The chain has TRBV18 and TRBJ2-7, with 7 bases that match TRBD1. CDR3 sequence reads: CASSPGDRFYEQYF. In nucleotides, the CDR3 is TGTGCCAGCTCACCTGGGGACAGATTTTACGAGCAGTACTTC. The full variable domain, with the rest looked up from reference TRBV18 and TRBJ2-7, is NAGVMQNPRHLVRRRGQEARLRCSPMKGHSHVYWYRQLPEEGLKFMVYLQKENIIDESGMPKERFSAEFPKEGPSILRIQQVVRGDSAAYFCASSPGDRFYEQYFGPGTRLTVT.